This T cell receptor (beta chain) was sequenced during a study of human T cells and chemical hapten exposure. Study-level background: The study traced per-sample TCR yield variation mainly to small differences in pooled library volumes. Overall study findings and caveats: Unchanged with DPC sensitization were TCRs above 1 in 1000 frequency.

As for time point: healthy volunteer bleed at 2 weeks. Total RNA came from unfractionated whole blood. This clonotype appeared many times. What it recognizes is unknown. Germline CDR1 SQVTM, CDR2 ANQGSEA. Trimming took 4 bases from V and 1 from J, leaving 12 bases between them. CDR3 length: 14 amino acids. It was the library that attached unique molecular identifiers to individual cDNA molecules. TCRdb independently ran MiXCR on the RACE reads; one entry per CDR3 protein. The sample has roughly 48,000 distinct CDR3 sequences; approximately 4.8% are singletons. The V and J genes are TRBV29-1 and TRBJ2-3; possibly TRBD2 for D (6 bases). The TCR was taken from a human donor in good health. Some clones in this sample may be carry-over from other donors' samples. The specimen sequenced was whole blood. The CDR3 loop reads CSVGRPGGTDTQYF. The CDR3 region has the DNA TGCAGCGTTGGACGGCCGGGAGGCACAGATACGCAGTATTTT.